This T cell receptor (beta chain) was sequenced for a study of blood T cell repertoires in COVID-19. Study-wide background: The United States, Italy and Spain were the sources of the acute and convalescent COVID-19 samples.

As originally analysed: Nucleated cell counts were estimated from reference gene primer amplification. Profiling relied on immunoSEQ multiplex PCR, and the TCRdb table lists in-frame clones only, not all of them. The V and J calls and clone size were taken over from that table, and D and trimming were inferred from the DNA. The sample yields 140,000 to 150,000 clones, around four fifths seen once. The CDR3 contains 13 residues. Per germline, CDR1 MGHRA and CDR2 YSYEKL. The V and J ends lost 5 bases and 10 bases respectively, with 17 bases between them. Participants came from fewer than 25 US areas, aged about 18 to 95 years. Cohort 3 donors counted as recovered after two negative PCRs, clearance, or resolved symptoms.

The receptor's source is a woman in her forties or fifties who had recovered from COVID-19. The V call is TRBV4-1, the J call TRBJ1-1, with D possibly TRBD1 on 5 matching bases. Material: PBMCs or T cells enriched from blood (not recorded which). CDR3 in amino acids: CASSEGVRGRAFF. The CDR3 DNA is TGCGCCAGCAGCGAAGGGGTCCGAGGGCGAGCTTTCTTT.